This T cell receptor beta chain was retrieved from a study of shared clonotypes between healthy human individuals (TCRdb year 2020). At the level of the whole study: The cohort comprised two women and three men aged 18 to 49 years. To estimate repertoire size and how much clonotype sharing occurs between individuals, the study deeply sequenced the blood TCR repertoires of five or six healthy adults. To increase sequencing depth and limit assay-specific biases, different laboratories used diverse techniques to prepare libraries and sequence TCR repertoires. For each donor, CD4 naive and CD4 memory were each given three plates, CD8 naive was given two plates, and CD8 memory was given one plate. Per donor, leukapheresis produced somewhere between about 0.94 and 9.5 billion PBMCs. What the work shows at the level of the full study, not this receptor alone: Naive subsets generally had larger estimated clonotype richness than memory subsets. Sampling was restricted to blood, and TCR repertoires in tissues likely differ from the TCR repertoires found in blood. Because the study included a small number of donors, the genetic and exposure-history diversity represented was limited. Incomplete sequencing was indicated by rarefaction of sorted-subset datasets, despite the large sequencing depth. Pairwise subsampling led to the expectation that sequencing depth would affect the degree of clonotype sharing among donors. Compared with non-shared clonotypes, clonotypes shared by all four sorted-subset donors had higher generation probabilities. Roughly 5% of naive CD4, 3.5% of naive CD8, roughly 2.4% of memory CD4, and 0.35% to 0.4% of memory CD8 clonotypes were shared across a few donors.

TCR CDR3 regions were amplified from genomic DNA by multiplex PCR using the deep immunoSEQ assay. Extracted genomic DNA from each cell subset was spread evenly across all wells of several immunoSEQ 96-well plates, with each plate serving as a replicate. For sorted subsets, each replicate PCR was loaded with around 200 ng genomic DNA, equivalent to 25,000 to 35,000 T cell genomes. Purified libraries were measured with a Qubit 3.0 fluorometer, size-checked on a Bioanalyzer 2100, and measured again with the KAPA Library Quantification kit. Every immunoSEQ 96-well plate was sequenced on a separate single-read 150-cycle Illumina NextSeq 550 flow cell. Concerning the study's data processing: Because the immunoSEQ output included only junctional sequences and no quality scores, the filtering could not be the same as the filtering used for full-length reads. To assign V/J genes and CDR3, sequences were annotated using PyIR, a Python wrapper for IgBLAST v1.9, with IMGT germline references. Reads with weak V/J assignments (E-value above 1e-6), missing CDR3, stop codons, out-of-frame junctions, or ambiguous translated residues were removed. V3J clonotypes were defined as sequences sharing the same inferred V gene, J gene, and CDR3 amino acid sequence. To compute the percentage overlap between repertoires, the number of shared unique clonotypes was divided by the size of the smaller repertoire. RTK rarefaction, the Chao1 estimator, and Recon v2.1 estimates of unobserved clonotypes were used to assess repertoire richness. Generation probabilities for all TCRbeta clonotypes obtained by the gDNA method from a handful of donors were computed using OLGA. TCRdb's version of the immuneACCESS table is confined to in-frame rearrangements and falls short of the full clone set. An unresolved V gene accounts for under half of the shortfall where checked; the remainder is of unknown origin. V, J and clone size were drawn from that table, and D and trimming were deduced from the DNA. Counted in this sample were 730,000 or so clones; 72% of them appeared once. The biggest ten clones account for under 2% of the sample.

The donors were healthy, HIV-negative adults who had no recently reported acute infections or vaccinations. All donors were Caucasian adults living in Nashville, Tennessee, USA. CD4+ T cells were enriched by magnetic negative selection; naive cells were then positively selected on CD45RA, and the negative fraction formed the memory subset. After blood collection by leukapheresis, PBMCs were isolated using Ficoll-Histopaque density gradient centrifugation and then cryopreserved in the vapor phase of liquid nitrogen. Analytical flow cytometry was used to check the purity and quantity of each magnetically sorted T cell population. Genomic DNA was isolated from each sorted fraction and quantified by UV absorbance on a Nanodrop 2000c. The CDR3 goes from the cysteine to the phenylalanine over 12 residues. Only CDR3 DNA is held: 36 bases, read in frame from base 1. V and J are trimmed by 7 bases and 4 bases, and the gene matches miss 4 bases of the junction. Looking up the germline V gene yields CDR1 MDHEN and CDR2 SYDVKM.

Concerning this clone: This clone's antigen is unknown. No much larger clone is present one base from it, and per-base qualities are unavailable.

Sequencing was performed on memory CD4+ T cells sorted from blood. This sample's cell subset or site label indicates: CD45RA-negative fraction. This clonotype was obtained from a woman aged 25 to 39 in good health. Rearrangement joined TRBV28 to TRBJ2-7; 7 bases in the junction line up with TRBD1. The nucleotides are TGTGCCAGCACCGGGACAGTTTACGAGCAGTACTTC. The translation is CASTGTVYEQYF.